A selection of T cell receptor beta chains follows, all from one sample in a study of blood T cell repertoires in COVID-19. Data came from immunoSEQ multiplex PCR; TCRdb stores just in-frame clones and leaves some out. This table has around 370,000 clones, around nine tenths appearing once. Sequenced sample: PBMCs or T cells enriched from blood (not recorded which). The receptor set was obtained from a woman aged 18-29 years who had recovered from COVID-19. Both conserved end residues are part of each CDR3. The order of the fields is J gene, D gene, V gene, clone size, CDR3 DNA, CDR3 protein. The D gene is left open where the match is weak. Size is stated for part of the rows, as once, few or many counts, or as a class when the clone is expanded.

J: TRBJ1-1; D: TRBD1; V: TRBV2; size: -; DNA: TGTGCCAGCGTCTGGACAGGGGCGGGCACTGAAGCTTTCTTT; CDR3: CASVWTGAGTEAFF
J: TRBJ1-2; D: -; V: TRBV7-2; size: -; DNA: TGTGCCAGCAGCTTAGAAAACCAGGGCCCCTACTATGGCTACACCTTC; CDR3: CASSLENQGPYYGYTF
J: TRBJ1-1; D: -; V: TRBV27; size: -; DNA: TGTGCCAGCAGTTTCCTGGGGGGGCGCGTTGCAGCTTTCTTT; CDR3: CASSFLGGRVAAFF
J: TRBJ1-1; D: -; V: TRBV7-3; size: -; DNA: TGTGCCAGCAGCTTGACAGACTCCACTGAAGCTTTCTTT; CDR3: CASSLTDSTEAFF
J: TRBJ1-4; D: -; V: TRBV2; size: -; DNA: TGTGCCAGCAGTTACGCGAAGGAGATCGGGGGGTCCTTT; CDR3: CASSYAKEIGGSF
J: TRBJ2-2; D: -; V: TRBV11-3; size: -; DNA: TGTGCCAGCAGCCGGGACACTTGGAACACCGGGGAGCTGTTTTTT; CDR3: CASSRDTWNTGELFF
J: TRBJ2-7; D: TRBD1; V: TRBV5-1; size: -; DNA: TGCGCCAGCAGCTCCGGGACAGGTGACTACGAGCAGTACTTC; CDR3: CASSSGTGDYEQYF
J: TRBJ2-5; D: TRBD1; V: TRBV6-2/TRBV6-3; size: -; DNA: TGTGCCAGCAGTTACAACAAACAGGGGGGAGAGACCCAGTACTTC; CDR3: CASSYNKQGGETQYF
J: TRBJ1-4; D: TRBD1; V: TRBV2; size: few; DNA: TGTGCCAGCAGCCACCCTCTTCGACAGGGGGAAAAACTGTTTTTT; CDR3: CASSHPLRQGEKLFF
J: TRBJ1-4; D: -; V: TRBV7-4; size: -; DNA: TGTGCCAGCAGCTTGGGCGCAGGGGAAGGCGCTAATGAAAAACTGTTTTTT; CDR3: CASSLGAGEGANEKLFF
J: TRBJ1-1; D: -; V: TRBV29-1; size: -; DNA: TGCAGCGGGTTAGGGGGAACTGAAGCTTTCTTT; CDR3: CSGLGGTEAFF
J: TRBJ2-3; D: TRBD2; V: TRBV30; size: once; DNA: TGTGCCTGGAGTGTGGGAGGGTCCGATACGCAGTATTTT; CDR3: CAWSVGGSDTQYF
J: TRBJ1-6; D: TRBD1; V: TRBV28; size: few; DNA: TGTGCCAGCAGTGGGCAGGGGGCTTCACCCCTCCACTTT; CDR3: CASSGQGASPLHF
J: TRBJ2-2; D: -; V: TRBV2; size: once; DNA: TGTGCCAGCAGCCGGACTAGGGGGGACCGGGAGCTGTTTTTT; CDR3: CASSRTRGDRELFF
J: TRBJ2-2; D: -; V: TRBV25-1; size: -; DNA: TGTGCCAGCAGTGATTGGCCGGGGGAGACCGGGGAGCTGTTTTTT; CDR3: CASSDWPGETGELFF
J: TRBJ2-5; D: TRBD2; V: TRBV30; size: -; DNA: TGTGCCTGGAGTGTACTTCGTCGGGGGACTAGCGGGGCATGGGGCCAAGAGACCCAGTACTTC; CDR3: CAWSVLRRGTSGAWGQETQYF
J: TRBJ2-1; D: -; V: TRBV25-1; size: -; DNA: TGTGCCAGCAGTGCGATACAGGGCTACAATGAGCAGTTCTTC; CDR3: CASSAIQGYNEQFF
J: TRBJ2-7; D: -; V: TRBV7-9; size: -; DNA: TGTGCCAGCAGCTTGGTCCCCAGGTCCTACGAGCAGTACTTC; CDR3: CASSLVPRSYEQYF
J: TRBJ1-2; D: -; V: TRBV13; size: -; DNA: TGTGCCAGCAGCTATGACAGGATTACTAACTATGGCTACACCTTC; CDR3: CASSYDRITNYGYTF
J: TRBJ2-1; D: TRBD1; V: TRBV20-1; size: -; DNA: TGCAGTGCCCCTGGGACAGGCGAGCAGTTCTTC; CDR3: CSAPGTGEQFF
J: TRBJ1-5; D: TRBD1; V: TRBV4-1; size: -; DNA: TGCGCCAGCAGCCACCGGACAGGAGAAATTAGCAATCAGCCCCAGCATTTT; CDR3: CASSHRTGEISNQPQHF
J: TRBJ1-1; D: -; V: TRBV7-9; size: -; DNA: TGTGCCAGCAGCTTAGAAGGACACTTGAACACTGAAGCTTTCTTT; CDR3: CASSLEGHLNTEAFF
J: TRBJ1-4; D: -; V: TRBV3-1/TRBV3-2; size: -; DNA: TGTGCCAGCAGCCAAGACCTAACAGGGAATGGTGAAAAACTGTTTTTT; CDR3: CASSQDLTGNGEKLFF
J: TRBJ1-5; D: -; V: TRBV19; size: -; DNA: TGTGCCTCGCGGGGACCCACCCCCGATCAGCCCCAGCATTTT; CDR3: CASRGPTPDQPQHF
J: TRBJ2-7; D: -; V: TRBV13; size: -; DNA: TGTGCCAGCAGCTCGCGGACGGACCGGGGTGACTTC; CDR3: CASSSRTDRGDF
J: TRBJ1-2; D: TRBD1; V: TRBV25-1; size: -; DNA: TGTGCCAGCAGTGGACCCACAGGGACAGTTGGCTACACCTTC; CDR3: CASSGPTGTVGYTF
J: TRBJ1-6; D: TRBD1; V: TRBV7-9; size: few; DNA: TGTGCCAGCAGCTCGGACAGGTTCAATTCACCCCTCCACTTT; CDR3: CASSSDRFNSPLHF
J: TRBJ2-2; D: TRBD1; V: TRBV30; size: once; DNA: TGTGCCTGGAGCCCGGGACAGGGGAACACCGGGGAGCTGTTTTTT; CDR3: CAWSPGQGNTGELFF
J: TRBJ1-5; D: TRBD1; V: TRBV6-2/TRBV6-3; size: -; DNA: TGTGCCAGCAGTTTCCGGGACAGCGGCAATCAGCCCCAGCATTTT; CDR3: CASSFRDSGNQPQHF
J: TRBJ2-1; D: TRBD2; V: TRBV4-1; size: -; DNA: TGCGCCAGCAGCCAAGAAGGTGCGGGGGATGAGCAGTTCTTC; CDR3: CASSQEGAGDEQFF
J: TRBJ1-1; D: TRBD1; V: TRBV5-6; size: -; DNA: TGTGCCAGCAGCACGAGCAACAGGGGGCCCAACCCAGAAGCTTTCTTT; CDR3: CASSTSNRGPNPEAFF
J: TRBJ2-7; D: TRBD1; V: TRBV5-1; size: -; DNA: TGCGCCAGCAGCTCGCGAAACCGGGACAGGAATGAAGAGCAGTACTTC; CDR3: CASSSRNRDRNEEQYF
J: TRBJ2-3; D: -; V: TRBV15; size: -; DNA: TGTGCCACCAGCAGAGAGGGGAGAGAAGATACGCAGTATTTT; CDR3: CATSREGREDTQYF
J: TRBJ1-2; D: -; V: TRBV19; size: -; DNA: TGTGCCAGTAGTATCCCGGGGGTCTATGGCTACACCTTC; CDR3: CASSIPGVYGYTF
J: TRBJ2-2; D: TRBD2; V: TRBV7-9; size: -; DNA: TGTGCCAGCAGCCTCACAAGCGGGGCGGAAGCCGGGGAGCTGTTTTTT; CDR3: CASSLTSGAEAGELFF
J: TRBJ1-2; D: TRBD1; V: TRBV30; size: -; DNA: TGTGCCCGACAGGGGGCGGAAGGCTATGGCTACACCTTC; CDR3: CARQGAEGYGYTF
J: TRBJ1-5; D: TRBD1; V: TRBV28; size: few; DNA: TGTGCCCACTCAGGGGGCGCGGCTCAGCCCCAGCATTTT; CDR3: CAHSGGAAQPQHF
J: TRBJ1-1; D: -; V: TRBV4-2; size: once; DNA: TGTGCCAGCAGCCAAGCAACGGGAGAAGTTAAGCCCAACACTGAAGCTTTCTTT; CDR3: CASSQATGEVKPNTEAFF
J: TRBJ1-6; D: -; V: TRBV13; size: once; DNA: TGTGCCAGCAGAACGACAGGCGGACCCCTCCACTTT; CDR3: CASRTTGGPLHF
J: TRBJ2-5; D: TRBD1; V: TRBV19; size: -; DNA: TGTGCCAGTAGTATACGCTTAGCTCATACAGGGGAGAAGGAGACCCAGTACTTC; CDR3: CASSIRLAHTGEKETQYF
J: TRBJ2-7; D: -; V: TRBV5-4; size: -; DNA: TGTGCCAGCAGCTGGGGGGACAGAGCCTACGAGCAGTACTTC; CDR3: CASSWGDRAYEQYF
J: TRBJ1-3; D: -; V: TRBV9; size: -; DNA: TGTGCCAGCAGCGTAGATGGGCTTGAGTCTGGAAACACCATATATTTT; CDR3: CASSVDGLESGNTIYF
J: TRBJ1-1; D: TRBD1; V: TRBV5-8; size: -; DNA: TGTGCCAGCAGCTTTCCCGGGACAGGCGTTGGCACTGAAGCTTTCTTT; CDR3: CASSFPGTGVGTEAFF
J: TRBJ2-7; D: TRBD2; V: TRBV28; size: -; DNA: TGTGCCAGCACCCTCCCCGGGGGGGCCTACGAGCAGTACTTC; CDR3: CASTLPGGAYEQYF
J: TRBJ2-7; D: TRBD1; V: TRBV5-1; size: -; DNA: TGCGCCAGCAGCGTTCCAGGGGGCTTAGACGAGCAGTACTTC; CDR3: CASSVPGGLDEQYF
J: TRBJ2-3; D: TRBD2; V: TRBV11-1; size: -; DNA: TGTGCCAGCAGACCCCAACCTACGACTAGCTTGGATACGCAGTATTTT; CDR3: CASRPQPTTSLDTQYF
J: TRBJ1-6; D: -; V: TRBV2; size: -; DNA: TGTGCCAGCAAACAGACAGGCTCAGCCTATAATTCACCCCTCCACTTT; CDR3: CASKQTGSAYNSPLHF
J: TRBJ2-3; D: -; V: TRBV29-1; size: -; DNA: TGCAGCGTTGAAGTGTCTAGCACAGATACGCAGTATTTT; CDR3: CSVEVSSTDTQYF
J: TRBJ2-7; D: -; V: TRBV18; size: -; DNA: TGTGCCAGCTCACCTCTGAAAGGGGCTTACGAGCAGTACTTC; CDR3: CASSPLKGAYEQYF
J: TRBJ2-7; D: -; V: TRBV7-9; size: once; DNA: TGTGCCAGCAGCTCCAGGGGATCCTACGAGCAGTACTTC; CDR3: CASSSRGSYEQYF
J: TRBJ2-1; D: -; V: TRBV6-5; size: once; DNA: TGTGCCAGCAGACCTGGAGTTAGCTCCTACAATGAGCAGTTCTTC; CDR3: CASRPGVSSYNEQFF
J: TRBJ1-2; D: -; V: TRBV30; size: few; DNA: TGTGCCTGGACGGAAGGGGATAACTATGGCTACACCTTC; CDR3: CAWTEGDNYGYTF
J: TRBJ2-7; D: -; V: TRBV28; size: -; DNA: TGTGCCAGCAGTTCCCCGCTACGGTTCGAGCAGTACTTC; CDR3: CASSSPLRFEQYF